A selection of T cell receptor beta chains follows, all from one sample in a study of blood T cell repertoires in COVID-19. Clones were sequenced by immunoSEQ multiplex PCR, and TCRdb holds only the in-frame ones, with some missing. This sample yields over 150,000 clones, of which about 90% are seen a single time; around 21% belongs to the top ten. What was sequenced was peripheral blood. The receptors were sampled from a man between 65 and 85 years old with active or convalescent COVID-19. Each CDR3 is given with its conserved first and last residue. The D gene is left open where the match is weak. Clone size is shown for a subset of rows, as once, few, many or a class of expanded clone.

length: 12
size: NA
J: TRBJ2-7
D: NA
V: TRBV5-4
DNA: TGTGCCAGCAGTTCGGACAGCTACGAGCAGTACTTC
CDR3: CASSSDSYEQYF

length: 13
size: NA
J: TRBJ1-4
D: TRBD1
V: TRBV27
DNA: TGTGCCAGCTTCAGGGGGCCCGGTGAAAAACTGTTTTTT
CDR3: CASFRGPGEKLFF

length: 14
size: NA
J: TRBJ2-5
D: NA
V: TRBV5-1
DNA: TGCGCCAGCAGCAGGACGGACAGACAAGAGACCCAGTACTTC
CDR3: CASSRTDRQETQYF

length: 12
size: NA
J: TRBJ1-6
D: NA
V: TRBV28
DNA: TGTGCCAGCACCCCGGGGGTTTCACCCCTCCACTTT
CDR3: CASTPGVSPLHF

length: 16
size: NA
J: TRBJ1-2
D: NA
V: TRBV15
DNA: TGTGCCACCAGCAGAGATGGGTGGGGCCAGGATTATGGCTACACCTTC
CDR3: CATSRDGWGQDYGYTF

length: 16
size: NA
J: TRBJ1-3
D: TRBD1
V: TRBV11-2
DNA: TGTGCCAGCAGCTGGCGAGGGGACAGGGGACGAAACACCATATATTTT
CDR3: CASSWRGDRGRNTIYF

length: 14
size: NA
J: TRBJ1-1
D: NA
V: TRBV2
DNA: TGTGCCAGCAGGTTGGACACGCCGAACACTGAAGCTTTCTTT
CDR3: CASRLDTPNTEAFF

length: 14
size: NA
J: TRBJ1-1
D: NA
V: TRBV4-1
DNA: TGCGCCAGCAGGGGACAACAGCAAAACACTGAAGCTTTCTTT
CDR3: CASRGQQQNTEAFF

length: 15
size: NA
J: TRBJ1-1
D: NA
V: TRBV29-1
DNA: TGCAGCGGAGCGGGGGAAGGGGGAGTGAACACTGAAGCTTTCTTT
CDR3: CSGAGEGGVNTEAFF

length: 13
size: NA
J: TRBJ1-2
D: NA
V: TRBV7-9
DNA: TGTGCCAGCAGCTTAGTCGTTCCTCTTCCGTACACCTTC
CDR3: CASSLVVPLPYTF

length: 12
size: NA
J: TRBJ1-4
D: TRBD1
V: TRBV28
DNA: TGTGCCAGCGCACAGGGGGGAGAAAAACTGTTTTTT
CDR3: CASAQGGEKLFF

length: 16
size: NA
J: TRBJ1-1
D: NA
V: TRBV6-5
DNA: TGTGCCAGCAGTTACTCGATGGGGGCTATGAACACTGAAGCTTTCTTT
CDR3: CASSYSMGAMNTEAFF

length: 18
size: NA
J: TRBJ2-1
D: TRBD2
V: TRBV27
DNA: TGTGCCAGCAGTTCACCGGGACTAGCGGGAGGTTTAAGGAATGAGCAGTTCTTC
CDR3: CASSSPGLAGGLRNEQFF

length: 14
size: NA
J: TRBJ2-7
D: NA
V: TRBV24-1
DNA: TGTGCCACCAGTGTTGGGGGCGCGGTCTACGAGCAGTACTTC
CDR3: CATSVGGAVYEQYF

length: 13
size: once
J: TRBJ2-4
D: TRBD1
V: TRBV7-2
DNA: TGTGCCAGCAGCTTTCAGGGACAGGGCATTCAGTACTTC
CDR3: CASSFQGQGIQYF

length: 13
size: once
J: TRBJ1-2
D: NA
V: TRBV7-9
DNA: TGTGCCAGCAGTCGGGAGGCCCACTATGGCTACACCTTC
CDR3: CASSREAHYGYTF

length: 12
size: once
J: TRBJ1-6
D: NA
V: TRBV28
DNA: TGTGCCAGCAGTTATAGTGGTTCACCCCTCCACTTT
CDR3: CASSYSGSPLHF

length: 14
size: NA
J: TRBJ2-1
D: TRBD2
V: TRBV24-1
DNA: TGTGCCACCAGTAGCGGGAGTGATAAAAATGAGCAGTTCTTC
CDR3: CATSSGSDKNEQFF

length: 16
size: NA
J: TRBJ2-1
D: NA
V: TRBV7-9
DNA: TGTGCCAGCAGCTTAGACTTGACTGGTCTAAACAATGAGCAGTTCTTC
CDR3: CASSLDLTGLNNEQFF

length: 14
size: NA
J: TRBJ1-2
D: NA
V: TRBV18
DNA: TGTGCCAGCTCACCACCTCAGGGGAGCTATGGCTACACCTTC
CDR3: CASSPPQGSYGYTF

length: 15
size: few
J: TRBJ1-3
D: NA
V: TRBV9
DNA: TGTGCCAGCAGCGTAGACGTCAGGGTCGGAAACACCATATATTTT
CDR3: CASSVDVRVGNTIYF

length: 16
size: once
J: TRBJ2-1
D: TRBD2
V: TRBV2
DNA: TGTGCCAGCAGACCTACTAGCGGGAGGGGAGGCAATGAGCAGTTCTTC
CDR3: CASRPTSGRGGNEQFF

length: 12
size: NA
J: TRBJ1-5
D: NA
V: TRBV6-5
DNA: TGTGCCAGCAGTTACCCAAGCCAGCCCCAGCATTTT
CDR3: CASSYPSQPQHF

length: 17
size: NA
J: TRBJ1-1
D: NA
V: TRBV4-1
DNA: TGCGCCAGCAGCCCCCCCGGGCGGGTACCGATGAACACTGAAGCTTTCTTT
CDR3: CASSPPGRVPMNTEAFF

length: 14
size: NA
J: TRBJ2-7
D: TRBD1
V: TRBV11-2
DNA: TGTGCCAGCAGCCCCATGACAGGGACGTACGAGCAGTACTTC
CDR3: CASSPMTGTYEQYF

length: 16
size: NA
J: TRBJ2-2
D: TRBD2
V: TRBV5-1
DNA: TGCGCCAGCAGCTCGGGACTAGCGGGAGGCGCCGGGGAGCTGTTTTTT
CDR3: CASSSGLAGGAGELFF

length: 15
size: NA
J: TRBJ1-6
D: TRBD1
V: TRBV25-1
DNA: TGTGCCAGCAGTAGGGGGACAGTCAATAATTCACCCCTCCACTTT
CDR3: CASSRGTVNNSPLHF

length: 19
size: NA
J: TRBJ2-5
D: TRBD1
V: TRBV7-8
DNA: TGTGCCAGCAGCCCTCCCAGACGAACAGGGGAATCGCGCCAAGAGACCCAGTACTTC
CDR3: CASSPPRRTGESRQETQYF

length: 14
size: NA
J: TRBJ2-7
D: TRBD1
V: TRBV9
DNA: TGTGCCCGGAGGAGCGGGACAGGGGCTTACGAGCAGTACTTC
CDR3: CARRSGTGAYEQYF

length: 12
size: NA
J: TRBJ2-1
D: TRBD1
V: TRBV12-5
DNA: TGTGCTTCGACAGGGGCTTACAATGAGCAGTTCTTC
CDR3: CASTGAYNEQFF

length: 13
size: few
J: TRBJ2-7
D: NA
V: TRBV5-1
DNA: TGCGCCAGCAGCATCACAGGGTACTACGAGCAGTACTTC
CDR3: CASSITGYYEQYF

length: 13
size: NA
J: TRBJ1-5
D: NA
V: TRBV12-3/TRBV12-4
DNA: TGTGCCAGCAGTCACAAAAGCAATCAGCCCCAGCATTTT
CDR3: CASSHKSNQPQHF

length: 15
size: NA
J: TRBJ2-7
D: TRBD2
V: TRBV4-3
DNA: TGCGCCAGCAGCCGTCAGGAGGCTAGCGGTTACGAGCAGTACTTC
CDR3: CASSRQEASGYEQYF

length: 14
size: NA
J: TRBJ1-2
D: NA
V: TRBV29-1
DNA: TGCAGCGTTGTAAGCGGGGGGCACAGCTATGGCTACACCTTC
CDR3: CSVVSGGHSYGYTF

length: 15
size: few
J: TRBJ1-2
D: TRBD1
V: TRBV27
DNA: TGTGCCAGCAGTTTATCGAACACAGGGGGGGGTGGCTACACCTTC
CDR3: CASSLSNTGGGGYTF

length: 15
size: NA
J: TRBJ1-3
D: NA
V: TRBV28
DNA: TGTGCCAGCAGCCCAGGGGATCTTGCTGGAAACACCATATATTTT
CDR3: CASSPGDLAGNTIYF

length: 13
size: NA
J: TRBJ1-2
D: NA
V: TRBV6-2/TRBV6-3
DNA: TGTGCCAGCAGCCCGGACAGCTATAGTAGCTACACCTTC
CDR3: CASSPDSYSSYTF

length: 14
size: NA
J: TRBJ1-5
D: NA
V: TRBV19
DNA: TGTGCCAGTGATCTACCCGCTAGCAATCAGCCCCAGCATTTT
CDR3: CASDLPASNQPQHF

length: 14
size: NA
J: TRBJ1-2
D: TRBD1
V: TRBV18
DNA: TGTGCCAGCTCTCTCAGACAGGGTACCTATGGCTACACCTTC
CDR3: CASSLRQGTYGYTF

length: 14
size: NA
J: TRBJ1-4
D: TRBD1
V: TRBV5-1
DNA: TGCGCCAGCAGCCTTCGGACAGGAGGCGAAAAACTGTTTTTT
CDR3: CASSLRTGGEKLFF

length: 16
size: NA
J: TRBJ1-5
D: NA
V: TRBV18
DNA: TGTGCCAGCTCACCATTCGGGCAGGGCCAGGGTTCGCCCCAGCATTTT
CDR3: CASSPFGQGQGSPQHF